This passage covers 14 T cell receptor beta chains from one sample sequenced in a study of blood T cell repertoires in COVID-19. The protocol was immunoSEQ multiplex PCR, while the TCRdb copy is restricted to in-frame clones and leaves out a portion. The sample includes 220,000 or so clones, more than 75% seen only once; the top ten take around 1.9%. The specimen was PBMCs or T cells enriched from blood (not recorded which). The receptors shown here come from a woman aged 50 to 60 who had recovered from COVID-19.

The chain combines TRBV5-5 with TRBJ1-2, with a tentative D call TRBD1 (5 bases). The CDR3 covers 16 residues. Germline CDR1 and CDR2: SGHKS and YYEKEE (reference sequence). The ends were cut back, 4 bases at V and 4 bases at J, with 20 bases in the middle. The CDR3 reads CASSLNSGIASYGYTF. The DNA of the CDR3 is TGTGCCAGCAGCCTAAACTCAGGGATCGCTAGCTATGGCTACACCTTC.

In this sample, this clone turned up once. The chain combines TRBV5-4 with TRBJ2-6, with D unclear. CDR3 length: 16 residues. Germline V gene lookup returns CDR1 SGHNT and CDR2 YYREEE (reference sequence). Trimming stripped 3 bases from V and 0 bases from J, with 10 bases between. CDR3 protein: CASSSTQVSGANVLTF. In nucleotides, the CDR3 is TGTGCCAGCAGCTCAACACAAGTCTCTGGGGCCAACGTCCTGACTTTC.

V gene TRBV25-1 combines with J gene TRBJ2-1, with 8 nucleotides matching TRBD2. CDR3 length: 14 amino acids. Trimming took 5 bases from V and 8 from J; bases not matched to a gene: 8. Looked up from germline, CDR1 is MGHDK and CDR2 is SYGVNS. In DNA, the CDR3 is TGTGCCAGCAGTACCGGAGCGGGGGATGATGAGCAGTTCTTC. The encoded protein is CASSTGAGDDEQFF.

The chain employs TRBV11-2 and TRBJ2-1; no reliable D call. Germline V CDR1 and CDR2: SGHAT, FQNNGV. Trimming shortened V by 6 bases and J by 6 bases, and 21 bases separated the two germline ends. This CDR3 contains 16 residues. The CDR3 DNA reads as TGTGCCAGCAGGACCCCGCGCAACTCTAGAATCAATGAGCAGTTCTTC. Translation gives CASRTPRNSRINEQFF. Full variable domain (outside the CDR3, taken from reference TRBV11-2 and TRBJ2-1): EAGVAQSPRYKIIEKRQSVAFWCNPISGHATLYWYQQILGQGPKLLIQFQNNGVVDDSQLPKDRFSAERLKGVDSTLKIQPAKLEDSAVYLCASRTPRNSRINEQFFGPGTRLTVL.

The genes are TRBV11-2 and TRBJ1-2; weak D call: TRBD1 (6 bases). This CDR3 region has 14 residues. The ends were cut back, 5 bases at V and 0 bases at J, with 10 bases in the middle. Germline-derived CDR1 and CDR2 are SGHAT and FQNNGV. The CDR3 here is CASSGQLANYGYTF. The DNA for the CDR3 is TGTGCCAGCAGCGGACAGTTAGCTAACTATGGCTACACCTTC. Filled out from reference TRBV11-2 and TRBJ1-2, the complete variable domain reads EAGVAQSPRYKIIEKRQSVAFWCNPISGHATLYWYQQILGQGPKLLIQFQNNGVVDDSQLPKDRFSAERLKGVDSTLKIQPAKLEDSAVYLCASSGQLANYGYTFGSGTRLTVV.

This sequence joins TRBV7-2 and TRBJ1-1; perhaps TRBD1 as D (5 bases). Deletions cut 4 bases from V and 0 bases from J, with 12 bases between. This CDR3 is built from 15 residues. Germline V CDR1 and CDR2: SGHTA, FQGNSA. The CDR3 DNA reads TGTGCCAGCAGCTCGGGGGGAAGTATGAACACTGAAGCTTTCTTT. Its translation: CASSSGGSMNTEAFF.

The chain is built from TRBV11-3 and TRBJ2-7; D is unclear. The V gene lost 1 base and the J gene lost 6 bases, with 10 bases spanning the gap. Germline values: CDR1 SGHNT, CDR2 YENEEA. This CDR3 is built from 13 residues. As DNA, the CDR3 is TGTGCCAGCAGCTTAGGGTCGCTAGGCGAGCAGTACTTC. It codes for CASSLGSLGEQYF.

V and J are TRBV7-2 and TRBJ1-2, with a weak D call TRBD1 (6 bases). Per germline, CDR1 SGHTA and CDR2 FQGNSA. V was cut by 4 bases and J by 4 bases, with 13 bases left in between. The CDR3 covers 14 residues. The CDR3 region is CASSSGAATYGYTF. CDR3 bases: TGTGCCAGCAGCTCAGGGGCCGCTACCTATGGCTACACCTTC.

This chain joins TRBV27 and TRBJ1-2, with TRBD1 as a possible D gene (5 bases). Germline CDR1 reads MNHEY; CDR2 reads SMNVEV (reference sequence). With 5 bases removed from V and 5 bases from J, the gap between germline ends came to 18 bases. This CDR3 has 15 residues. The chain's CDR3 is CASSPGTAGVYGYTF. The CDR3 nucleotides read TGTGCCAGCAGTCCTGGGACGGCGGGGGTGTATGGCTACACCTTC.

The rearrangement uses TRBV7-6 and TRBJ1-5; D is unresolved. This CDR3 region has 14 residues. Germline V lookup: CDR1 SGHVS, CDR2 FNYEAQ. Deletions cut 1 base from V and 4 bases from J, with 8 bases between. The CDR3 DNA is TGTGCCAGCAGCTTAGGAACAGTTAATCAGCCCCAGCATTTT. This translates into CASSLGTVNQPQHF.

The CDR3 spells CASSLAERANYGYTF. CDR3 nucleotide sequence: TGTGCCAGCAGCCTGGCTGAGAGAGCTAACTATGGCTACACCTTC. The gene calls are TRBV5-4 and TRBJ1-2; D unclear. Trimming pared 4 bases from V and 0 bases from J, leaving 13 bases between. This CDR3 is built from 15 residues. Per germline, CDR1 SGHNT and CDR2 YYREEE (reference sequence).

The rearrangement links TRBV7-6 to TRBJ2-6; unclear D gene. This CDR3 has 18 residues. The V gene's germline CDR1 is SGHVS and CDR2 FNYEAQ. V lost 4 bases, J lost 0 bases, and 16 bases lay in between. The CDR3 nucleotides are TGTGCCAGCAGCTCCCCCAGAATGGTTAACTCTGGGGCCAACGTCCTGACTTTC. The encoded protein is CASSSPRMVNSGANVLTF. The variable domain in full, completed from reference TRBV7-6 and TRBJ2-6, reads GAGVSQSPRYKVTKRGQDVALRCDPISGHVSLYWYRQALGQGPEFLTYFNYEAQQDKSGLPNDRFSAERPEGSISTLTIQRTEQRDSAMYRCASSSPRMVNSGANVLTFGAGSRLTVL.

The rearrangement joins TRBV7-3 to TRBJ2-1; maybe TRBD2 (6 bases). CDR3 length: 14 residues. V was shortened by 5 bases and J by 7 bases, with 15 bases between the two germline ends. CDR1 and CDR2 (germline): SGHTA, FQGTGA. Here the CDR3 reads CASSPPDYPNEQFF. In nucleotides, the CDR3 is TGTGCCAGCAGCCCCCCGGACTACCCTAATGAGCAGTTCTTC.

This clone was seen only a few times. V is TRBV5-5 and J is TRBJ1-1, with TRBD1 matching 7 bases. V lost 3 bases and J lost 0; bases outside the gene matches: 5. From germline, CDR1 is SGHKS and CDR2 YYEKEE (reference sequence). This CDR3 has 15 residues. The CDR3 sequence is CASSYGQELNTEAFF. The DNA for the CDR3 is TGTGCCAGCAGCTATGGACAGGAGTTGAACACTGAAGCTTTCTTT.